The rows below give T cell receptor beta chains drawn from one sample of a study of human T cells and chemical hapten exposure. From the RACE reads, TCRdb called clonotypes with MiXCR, one entry per CDR3 protein. The sample consists of roughly 75,000 distinct CDR3 sequences, 8.5% to 10% of them appearing once. Sequenced: whole blood. These receptors came from a female donor in good health. Some clones in this sample may be carry-over from other donors' samples. Each CDR3 is given with its conserved first and last residue. D genes are given only for firm matches. Some rows have no size entry. The others give once, few or many, or a class for an expanded clone.

CDR3 DNA: TGTGCCATCAGGGACCGGGGATACAATGAGCAGTTCTTC
CDR3 protein: CAIRDRGYNEQFF
V gene: TRBV10-3
clone size: few
D gene: -
CDR3 length: 13
J gene: TRBJ2-1

CDR3 DNA: TGTGCCAGCAGATATCTTAGGACAGGGGGCCTAGCTTTCTTT
CDR3 protein: CASRYLRTGGLAFF
V gene: TRBV27
clone size: -
D gene: TRBD1
CDR3 length: 14
J gene: TRBJ1-1

CDR3 DNA: TGTGCCAGTGCGGACAGGGGGCCTTACAATGAGCAGTTCTTC
CDR3 protein: CASADRGPYNEQFF
V gene: TRBV6-6
clone size: -
D gene: TRBD1
CDR3 length: 14
J gene: TRBJ2-1

CDR3 DNA: TGTGCCAGCAGGGAAACTAGCGGGGGAAGCACAGATACGCAGTATTTT
CDR3 protein: CASRETSGGSTDTQYF
V gene: TRBV6-6
clone size: few
D gene: TRBD2
CDR3 length: 16
J gene: TRBJ2-3

CDR3 DNA: TGTGCCAGCAGTGAAGCCTTACAGGGGGAATCAGATACGCAGTATTTT
CDR3 protein: CASSEALQGESDTQYF
V gene: TRBV2
clone size: many
D gene: TRBD1
CDR3 length: 16
J gene: TRBJ2-3

CDR3 DNA: TGTGCCAGCAGCTCGATAGGGGGCGGGTCTAGCGGGGAGACCCAGTACTTC
CDR3 protein: CASSSIGGGSSGETQYF
V gene: TRBV7-2
clone size: few
D gene: -
CDR3 length: 17
J gene: TRBJ2-5

CDR3 DNA: TGTGCCAGCAGCCAGTGGGGGGCTATGAACACTGAAGCTTTCTTT
CDR3 protein: CASSQWGAMNTEAFF
V gene: TRBV14
clone size: -
D gene: -
CDR3 length: 15
J gene: TRBJ1-1

CDR3 DNA: TGTGCTAGCGGACAGGGGGCCTACGGGGAGCTGTTTTTT
CDR3 protein: CASGQGAYGELFF
V gene: TRBV7-7
clone size: few
D gene: TRBD1
CDR3 length: 13
J gene: TRBJ2-2

CDR3 DNA: TGTGCCAGCAGCGTACAGGGGGCATTGACCAATTCACCCCTCCACTTT
CDR3 protein: CASSVQGALTNSPLHF
V gene: TRBV6-1
clone size: -
D gene: TRBD1
CDR3 length: 16
J gene: TRBJ1-6

CDR3 DNA: TGTGCCAGTAGTATTTCGACAGGTTCGGACTATGGCTACACCTTC
CDR3 protein: CASSISTGSDYGYTF
V gene: TRBV19
clone size: few
D gene: -
CDR3 length: 15
J gene: TRBJ1-2

CDR3 DNA: TGTGCCAGCAGTCAGGGACAGGGTGGTGGGACCCAGTACTTC
CDR3 protein: CASSQGQGGGTQYF
V gene: TRBV6-6
clone size: -
D gene: TRBD1
CDR3 length: 14
J gene: TRBJ2-5

CDR3 DNA: TGTGCCAGCAGTTTCGGAGAAGACTATAATTCACCCCTCCACTTT
CDR3 protein: CASSFGEDYNSPLHF
V gene: TRBV12-3/TRBV12-4
clone size: many
D gene: -
CDR3 length: 15
J gene: TRBJ1-6

CDR3 DNA: TGTGCCAGCAGCCCGGGGCCAAGGAGGCCCTACGAGCAGTACTTC
CDR3 protein: CASSPGPRRPYEQYF
V gene: TRBV7-2
clone size: -
D gene: -
CDR3 length: 15
J gene: TRBJ2-7

CDR3 DNA: TGCAGCGTTGTTGGAGGGGACCCCTATGGCTACACCTTC
CDR3 protein: CSVVGGDPYGYTF
V gene: TRBV29-1
clone size: many
D gene: -
CDR3 length: 13
J gene: TRBJ1-2

CDR3 DNA: TGCAGTGCTAAAAGCGGGGTAACGAGTTTTTGTCAGGAGACCCAGTACTTC
CDR3 protein: CSAKSGVTSFCQETQYF
V gene: TRBV20-1
clone size: -
D gene: TRBD2
CDR3 length: 17
J gene: TRBJ2-5

CDR3 DNA: TGTGCCAGCAGTTCCGGGGACAGGCTACCAGACGGCTACACCTTC
CDR3 protein: CASSSGDRLPDGYTF
V gene: TRBV28
clone size: many
D gene: TRBD1
CDR3 length: 15
J gene: TRBJ1-2

CDR3 DNA: TGCAGTGCTAGAGGAGCAGAGGATACGCAGTATTTT
CDR3 protein: CSARGAEDTQYF
V gene: TRBV20-1
clone size: -
D gene: -
CDR3 length: 12
J gene: TRBJ2-3

CDR3 DNA: TGTGCCAGCAGCGTAGGGGGTACCGGGAAGGGGACTGAAGCTTTCTTT
CDR3 protein: CASSVGGTGKGTEAFF
V gene: TRBV9
clone size: many
D gene: -
CDR3 length: 16
J gene: TRBJ1-1

CDR3 DNA: TGCGCCAGCAGTCAAGCAACGATCTACGAGCAGTACTTC
CDR3 protein: CASSQATIYEQYF
V gene: TRBV23-1
clone size: -
D gene: -
CDR3 length: 13
J gene: TRBJ2-7

CDR3 DNA: TGTGCCAGCAGCTTAGAGGGGGGAGAGACAGATACGCAGTATTTT
CDR3 protein: CASSLEGGETDTQYF
V gene: TRBV7-2
clone size: -
D gene: -
CDR3 length: 15
J gene: TRBJ2-3

CDR3 DNA: TGTGCCAGCAGTGAATATTACTTAGGATCCCATGGCTACACCTTC
CDR3 protein: CASSEYYLGSHGYTF
V gene: TRBV25-1
clone size: few
D gene: -
CDR3 length: 15
J gene: TRBJ1-2

CDR3 DNA: TGTGCCAGCAGCTCGCCAGTAGGGGCAGGCGCGACTAATGAAAAACTGTTTTTT
CDR3 protein: CASSSPVGAGATNEKLFF
V gene: TRBV7-9
clone size: -
D gene: -
CDR3 length: 18
J gene: TRBJ1-4

CDR3 DNA: TGTGCCAGCAGTTTAGATCAGGGAGTGGACACCATATATTTT
CDR3 protein: CASSLDQGVDTIYF
V gene: TRBV12-3/TRBV12-4
clone size: few
D gene: -
CDR3 length: 14
J gene: TRBJ1-3

CDR3 DNA: TGTGCCAGCAGCTTAGGTTTCCAAGGTGGGGAAAAACTGTTTTTT
CDR3 protein: CASSLGFQGGEKLFF
V gene: TRBV7-8
clone size: few
D gene: -
CDR3 length: 15
J gene: TRBJ1-4

CDR3 DNA: TGTGCCAGCACCACTACCCGGGGTACGCAGTATTTT
CDR3 protein: CASTTTRGTQYF
V gene: TRBV6-2/TRBV6-3
clone size: few
D gene: -
CDR3 length: 12
J gene: TRBJ2-3

CDR3 DNA: TGCGCCAGCAGCCATTGGACAGGGAAATCGAGCAATCAGCCCCAGCATTTT
CDR3 protein: CASSHWTGKSSNQPQHF
V gene: TRBV4-1
clone size: -
D gene: TRBD1
CDR3 length: 17
J gene: TRBJ1-5

CDR3 DNA: TGTGCCAGCAGCCATGAAGGACGTTTACAGTACTTC
CDR3 protein: CASSHEGRLQYF
V gene: TRBV3-1
clone size: -
D gene: -
CDR3 length: 12
J gene: TRBJ2-7

CDR3 DNA: TGTGCCAGCAGTCCGGGACAGGGGAACTATGGCTACACCTTC
CDR3 protein: CASSPGQGNYGYTF
V gene: TRBV28
clone size: few
D gene: TRBD1
CDR3 length: 14
J gene: TRBJ1-2

CDR3 DNA: TGTGCCAGCAGCCACCGGGACTCGACCTACGAGCAGTACTTC
CDR3 protein: CASSHRDSTYEQYF
V gene: TRBV3-1
clone size: many
D gene: -
CDR3 length: 14
J gene: TRBJ2-7

CDR3 DNA: TGTGCCAGCAGCCAAGAGAGGGCAGGGGGCCCAGATACGCAGTATTTT
CDR3 protein: CASSQERAGGPDTQYF
V gene: TRBV4-2
clone size: -
D gene: TRBD1
CDR3 length: 16
J gene: TRBJ2-3

CDR3 DNA: TGTGCCAGCAGCCCCTCCTACAATGAGCAGTTCTTC
CDR3 protein: CASSPSYNEQFF
V gene: TRBV7-2
clone size: -
D gene: -
CDR3 length: 12
J gene: TRBJ2-1

CDR3 DNA: TGTGCCAGCAGCTCTAAACGGGGAGTCCAGCAGGACACTGAAGCTTTCTTT
CDR3 protein: CASSSKRGVQQDTEAFF
V gene: TRBV5-6
clone size: few
D gene: -
CDR3 length: 17
J gene: TRBJ1-1

CDR3 DNA: TGCAGCGTTCGTGGGGAGGGGACTGAAGCTTTCTTT
CDR3 protein: CSVRGEGTEAFF
V gene: TRBV29-1
clone size: -
D gene: -
CDR3 length: 12
J gene: TRBJ1-1

CDR3 DNA: TGTGCCATCAGTTCCCCCGAGGTCTCAAATTACGAGCAGTACTTC
CDR3 protein: CAISSPEVSNYEQYF
V gene: TRBV10-3
clone size: many
D gene: -
CDR3 length: 15
J gene: TRBJ2-7

CDR3 DNA: TGTGCCAGCAGCGTAGGCCAGGCCGGGGAGACCCAGTACTTC
CDR3 protein: CASSVGQAGETQYF
V gene: TRBV9
clone size: many
D gene: -
CDR3 length: 14
J gene: TRBJ2-5

CDR3 DNA: TGCGCCAGCAGCCAAGCGATAGGACTTATCAGCACAGATACGCAGTATTTT
CDR3 protein: CASSQAIGLISTDTQYF
V gene: TRBV4-3
clone size: many
D gene: -
CDR3 length: 17
J gene: TRBJ2-3

CDR3 DNA: TGCAGTGCTAGATATAGCAATCAGCCCCAGCATTTT
CDR3 protein: CSARYSNQPQHF
V gene: TRBV20-1
clone size: -
D gene: -
CDR3 length: 12
J gene: TRBJ1-5

CDR3 DNA: TGTGCCAGCTCACCTAGGAACACTGAAGCTTTCTTT
CDR3 protein: CASSPRNTEAFF
V gene: TRBV18
clone size: many
D gene: -
CDR3 length: 12
J gene: TRBJ1-1

CDR3 DNA: TGCGCCAGCAGCTTATCAGGGGCCAATAATTCACCCCTCCACTTT
CDR3 protein: CASSLSGANNSPLHF
V gene: TRBV5-1
clone size: many
D gene: -
CDR3 length: 15
J gene: TRBJ1-6

CDR3 DNA: TGTGCCAGCAGCTTAATGAGTGGGGCCAACGTCCTGACTTTC
CDR3 protein: CASSLMSGANVLTF
V gene: TRBV7-2
clone size: many
D gene: -
CDR3 length: 14
J gene: TRBJ2-6

CDR3 DNA: TGTGCCAGCAGTTCCGGACAGGCTCAAGAGACCCAGTACTTC
CDR3 protein: CASSSGQAQETQYF
V gene: TRBV6-6
clone size: few
D gene: TRBD1
CDR3 length: 14
J gene: TRBJ2-5

CDR3 DNA: TGTGCCAGCAGTTTTGGTCATTCACCCCTCCACTTT
CDR3 protein: CASSFGHSPLHF
V gene: TRBV6-2/TRBV6-3
clone size: -
D gene: -
CDR3 length: 12
J gene: TRBJ1-6

CDR3 DNA: TGCAGCGTTTCCTTACGTTGGACAGGGGGCATGGAACGCACTGAAGCTTTCTTT
CDR3 protein: CSVSLRWTGGMERTEAFF
V gene: TRBV29-1
clone size: many
D gene: TRBD1
CDR3 length: 18
J gene: TRBJ1-1

CDR3 DNA: TGTGCCAGTAGTACGCAGGGGGCGAAAGAGCAGTACTTC
CDR3 protein: CASSTQGAKEQYF
V gene: TRBV19
clone size: -
D gene: TRBD1
CDR3 length: 13
J gene: TRBJ2-7

CDR3 DNA: TGTGCCAGCAGCTTTAGCCCACGACTGGCCTATGGCTACACCTTC
CDR3 protein: CASSFSPRLAYGYTF
V gene: TRBV7-2
clone size: many
D gene: -
CDR3 length: 15
J gene: TRBJ1-2

CDR3 DNA: TGTGCCAGCAGCTCTCGGTCTAGCAATCAGCCCCAGCATTTT
CDR3 protein: CASSSRSSNQPQHF
V gene: TRBV7-9
clone size: -
D gene: -
CDR3 length: 14
J gene: TRBJ1-5

CDR3 DNA: TGTGCCAGCACCAGCTCTGGAAACACCATATATTTT
CDR3 protein: CASTSSGNTIYF
V gene: TRBV2
clone size: few
D gene: -
CDR3 length: 12
J gene: TRBJ1-3

CDR3 DNA: TGTGCCAGCAGCTCGGACAGCCTGAGCTCCTACGAGCAGTACTTC
CDR3 protein: CASSSDSLSSYEQYF
V gene: TRBV6-1
clone size: -
D gene: -
CDR3 length: 15
J gene: TRBJ2-7

CDR3 DNA: TGCAGTGCTGAGACTGGCACAGATACGCAGTATTTT
CDR3 protein: CSAETGTDTQYF
V gene: TRBV20-1
clone size: many
D gene: -
CDR3 length: 12
J gene: TRBJ2-3

CDR3 DNA: TGCAGTGCTACCCTTCTGTGGGCCAACGCAGATACGCAGTATTTT
CDR3 protein: CSATLLWANADTQYF
V gene: TRBV20-1
clone size: -
D gene: -
CDR3 length: 15
J gene: TRBJ2-3

CDR3 DNA: TGTGCCATCAGCCGGACAGGGGACAGGAACACTGAAGCTTTCTTT
CDR3 protein: CAISRTGDRNTEAFF
V gene: TRBV10-3
clone size: many
D gene: TRBD1
CDR3 length: 15
J gene: TRBJ1-1

CDR3 DNA: TGTGCCAGCAGCTCCTGGGTAGATACGCAGTATTTT
CDR3 protein: CASSSWVDTQYF
V gene: TRBV7-2
clone size: many
D gene: -
CDR3 length: 12
J gene: TRBJ2-3

CDR3 DNA: TGCGCCAGCAGCTTGATATCGGGACTAGCTAGAGAGACCCAGTACTTC
CDR3 protein: CASSLISGLARETQYF
V gene: TRBV5-1
clone size: -
D gene: TRBD2
CDR3 length: 16
J gene: TRBJ2-5

CDR3 DNA: TGTGCCAGCAGTTACTGGGGACAGGGAAGGCGTTCACCCCTCCACTTT
CDR3 protein: CASSYWGQGRRSPLHF
V gene: TRBV6-5
clone size: few
D gene: TRBD1
CDR3 length: 16
J gene: TRBJ1-6

CDR3 DNA: TGTGCCAGCAGCCTCACGTGGGGGGACACTGAAGCTTTCTTT
CDR3 protein: CASSLTWGDTEAFF
V gene: TRBV7-8
clone size: many
D gene: -
CDR3 length: 14
J gene: TRBJ1-1

CDR3 DNA: TGTGCCAGCAGCACCGGACTGAACTCGGTCGAGTACTTC
CDR3 protein: CASSTGLNSVEYF
V gene: TRBV7-2
clone size: many
D gene: -
CDR3 length: 13
J gene: TRBJ2-7

CDR3 DNA: TGTGCCAGCAGCTTACTCGCGGGGGGGATCATCGACGATGAGCAGTTCTTC
CDR3 protein: CASSLLAGGIIDDEQFF
V gene: TRBV2
clone size: -
D gene: TRBD2
CDR3 length: 17
J gene: TRBJ2-1